Here is one TCR beta chain with its context. The sample is drawn from a study of PD-1 blockade in mismatch repair-deficient tumors. Sequencing was performed with immunoSEQ multiplex PCR; in TCRdb, only in-frame clones are kept and a portion is missing. Here the sample spans 100,000 to 150,000 clones, about 85% being singletons. The sample was peripheral blood, taken 44 weeks after starting pembrolizumab. The source is an adult with mismatch repair-deficient cancer.

Written as DNA, the CDR3 is TGTGCCAGCAGCGTCTCCCAGACTAGCCGTGAGACCCAGTACTTC. It encodes CASSVSQTSRETQYF. The J gene is TRBJ2-5, the V gene TRBV9; TRBD2 matches at 7 bases. Looked up from germline, CDR1 is SGDLS and CDR2 is YYNGEE. The CDR3 extends over 15 amino acids. J gave up 5 bases and V 2 bases, and 9 bases lay outside the gene matches.